A selection of T cell receptor beta chains follows, all from one sample in a study of T cells in Graves' hyperthyroidism and ophthalmopathy. TCRdb redid the calling of the multiplex PCR reads with MiXCR, one entry per CDR3 protein. The sample lists more than 600,000 distinct CDR3 sequences, around 15% occurring once. Sequencing was done on a sample of blood. These TCRs come from a man aged 18 to 29 with Graves' hyperthyroidism. Both conserved end residues are part of each CDR3. D genes are given only for firm matches. Clone size, where shown, is once, few, many, or a class for clones that have expanded.

clone size,V gene,J gene,D gene,CDR3 protein,CDR3 DNA
.,TRBV14,TRBJ2-1,.,CASSQVNSRVGYNEQFF,TGTGCCAGCAGCCAAGTCAACTCTAGGGTTGGGTACAATGAGCAGTTCTTC
.,TRBV2,TRBJ2-6,.,CASSEAGYLSDSFSGANVLTF,TGTGCCAGCAGTGAAGCTGGGTATTTATCAGATTCCTTCTCTGGGGCCAACGTCCTGACTTTC
.,TRBV24-1,TRBJ1-3,.,CATAGQGQGSGNTIYF,TGTGCCACCGCCGGGCAGGGACAAGGCTCTGGAAACACCATATATTTT
many,TRBV24-1,TRBJ1-1,.,CATSDFSGQGSLNTEAFF,TGTGCCACCAGTGATTTCAGTGGTCAGGGGAGCTTGAACACTGAAGCTTTCTTT
.,TRBV7-3,TRBJ2-3,TRBD2,CASSLSGGVRLAGVADTQYF,TGTGCCAGCAGCTTAAGCGGGGGGGTTCGGCTAGCGGGAGTCGCAGATACGCAGTATTTT
.,TRBV4-3,TRBJ2-7,TRBD1,CASAQGSSYEQYF,TGCGCCAGCGCACAGGGGTCCTCCTACGAGCAGTACTTC
few,TRBV28,TRBJ2-1,.,CASSSSLSDNEQFF,TGTGCCAGCAGTTCCTCGCTCTCCGACAATGAGCAGTTCTTC
few,TRBV11-2,TRBJ2-4,.,CASSLNPRVGGIQYF,TGTGCCAGCAGCTTAAATCCCAGGGTTGGGGGCATTCAGTACTTC
.,TRBV20-1,TRBJ2-7,TRBD2,CSANGPHSGGHPYEQYF,TGCAGTGCTAATGGGCCCCATTCGGGAGGCCACCCCTACGAGCAGTACTTC
many,TRBV28,TRBJ2-7,TRBD2,CASSFGGSNEQYF,TGTGCCAGCAGTTTCGGGGGGTCTAACGAGCAGTACTTC
.,TRBV7-9,TRBJ2-7,TRBD2,CASSPRTSGNEQYF,TGTGCCAGCAGCCCCCGGACTAGCGGGAACGAGCAGTACTTC
.,TRBV29-1,TRBJ2-7,.,CSVARPYEQYF,TGCAGCGTTGCGCGGCCCTACGAGCAGTACTTC
few,TRBV4-1,TRBJ2-1,TRBD2,CASSQSAGGYANEQFF,TGCGCCAGCAGCCAATCGGCGGGAGGGTACGCCAATGAGCAGTTCTTC
many,TRBV28,TRBJ2-7,.,CASSLITHEQYF,TGTGCCAGCAGTTTAATCACCCACGAGCAGTACTTC
.,TRBV2,TRBJ1-1,.,CASSLEKTGYEAFF,TGTGCCAGCAGTCTAGAAAAGACAGGCTATGAAGCTTTCTTT
many,TRBV28,TRBJ1-2,.,CASSLSVSGYTF,TGTGCCAGCAGTTTGAGTGTCTCCGGCTACACCTTC
.,TRBV19,TRBJ2-1,TRBD2,CASTQGLAVFSYNEQFF,TGTGCCAGTACCCAGGGACTAGCGGTCTTCTCCTACAATGAGCAGTTCTTC
many,TRBV28,TRBJ1-1,.,CASKQLVNTEAFF,TGTGCCAGCAAGCAGCTAGTGAACACTGAAGCTTTCTTT
many,TRBV12-3/TRBV12-4,TRBJ2-7,.,CASSPGVAGKYEQYF,TGTGCCAGCAGTCCCGGGGTAGCCGGCAAGTACGAGCAGTACTTC
.,TRBV7-2,TRBJ1-6,.,CASSLRPNYNSPLHF,TGTGCCAGCAGCTTACGTCCGAACTATAATTCACCCCTCCACTTT
few,TRBV2,TRBJ1-3,.,CASSEARESGNTIYF,TGTGCCAGCAGTGAAGCGAGAGAATCTGGAAACACCATATATTTT
few,TRBV25-1,TRBJ1-5,.,CASSDGGSYSNQPQHF,TGTGCCAGCAGTGATGGGGGGTCTTATAGCAATCAGCCCCAGCATTTT
.,TRBV20-1,TRBJ1-6,.,CSATATDNPPLHF,TGCAGTGCTACAGCCACGGATAATCCACCCCTCCACTTT
few,TRBV7-9,TRBJ1-3,TRBD1,CASSLGGTASGNTIYF,TGTGCCAGCAGCTTAGGCGGGACAGCCTCTGGAAACACCATATATTTT
.,TRBV20-1,TRBJ2-3,TRBD2,CSARDLGTSGSSDTQYF,TGCAGTGCTAGAGATCTGGGGACTAGCGGGAGCTCAGATACGCAGTATTTT
many,TRBV6-1,TRBJ2-3,.,CASSEMTAARDTQYF,TGTGCCAGCAGTGAAATGACAGCCGCAAGGGATACGCAGTATTTT
.,TRBV20-1,TRBJ2-5,TRBD2,CSARAGGKQETQYF,TGCAGTGCTAGGGCGGGGGGGAAACAAGAGACCCAGTACTTC
many,TRBV7-8,TRBJ1-2,.,CASSPLGKGYTF,TGTGCCAGCAGCCCGTTAGGAAAAGGCTACACCTTC
many,TRBV10-3,TRBJ2-1,TRBD2,CATGLAGRSYSYNEQFF,TGTGCCACCGGACTAGCGGGTCGATCCTACTCCTACAATGAGCAGTTCTTC
many,TRBV28,TRBJ1-2,.,CASSSTDNYGYTF,TGTGCCAGCAGTTCGACCGATAACTATGGCTACACCTTC
many,TRBV20-1,TRBJ2-7,.,CSARATRGSIDEQYF,TGCAGTGCTAGAGCCACCCGGGGGAGCATCGACGAGCAGTACTTC
many,TRBV28,TRBJ1-5,TRBD1,CASSFRGSSNQPQHF,TGTGCCAGCAGTTTCAGGGGGAGTAGCAATCAGCCCCAGCATTTT
many,TRBV6-1,TRBJ2-1,.,CASSGYSYNEQFF,TGTGCCAGCAGTGGCTACAGTTACAATGAGCAGTTCTTC
.,TRBV28,TRBJ2-3,TRBD2,CASRRGLPGRARYTSTDTQYF,TGTGCCAGCAGGCGGGGCCTCCCCGGGAGGGCCCGGTACACAAGCACAGATACGCAGTATTTT
many,TRBV3-1,TRBJ2-3,TRBD2,CASSQERPASGILDTQYF,TGTGCCAGCAGCCAAGAACGTCCGGCTAGCGGGATCCTCGATACGCAGTATTTT
many,TRBV20-1,TRBJ2-7,.,CSARGGPSQQYF,TGCAGTGCTAGAGGAGGACCTTCACAGCAGTACTTC
few,TRBV19,TRBJ2-3,TRBD1,CASKRGQAFTDTQYF,TGTGCCAGCAAGCGAGGACAGGCTTTCACAGATACGCAGTATTTT
.,TRBV7-9,TRBJ2-5,.,CASSSIRAVETQYF,TGTGCCAGCAGCTCGATCCGCGCTGTGGAGACCCAGTACTTC
many,TRBV20-1,TRBJ2-7,TRBD2,CSARAGGSDTYEQYF,TGCAGTGCTAGAGCTGGCGGGAGCGATACCTACGAGCAGTACTTC
few,TRBV3-1,TRBJ2-2,TRBD2,CASSPPSGRAIGGELFF,TGTGCCAGCAGCCCCCCTAGCGGGAGGGCCATTGGCGGGGAGCTGTTTTTT
many,TRBV7-9,TRBJ2-5,TRBD1,CASSLARDRGAEYF,TGTGCCAGCAGCTTAGCGCGGGACAGGGGTGCGGAGTACTTC
.,TRBV3-1,TRBJ1-1,.,CASSHLGRGRYTEAFF,TGTGCCAGCAGCCACCTCGGACGGGGAAGATACACTGAAGCTTTCTTT
.,TRBV6-1,TRBJ1-1,.,CASSGLAASDTEAFF,TGTGCCAGCAGTGGACTGGCAGCGTCGGACACTGAAGCTTTCTTT
.,TRBV24-1,TRBJ2-2,.,CATSGSTGLGTGELFF,TGTGCCACCAGTGGGTCTACAGGGTTGGGCACCGGGGAGCTGTTTTTT
.,TRBV9,TRBJ1-1,.,CASSVGNPRGETFF,TGTGCCAGCAGCGTAGGAAATCCGAGGGGGGAAACTTTCTTT
.,TRBV5-1,TRBJ2-1,TRBD2,CASSPTTSANEQFF,TGCGCCAGCAGCCCGACGACTAGCGCAAATGAGCAGTTCTTC
few,TRBV28,TRBJ1-2,.,CASSSRGELNYGYTF,TGTGCCAGCAGTTCCCGAGGAGAATTGAACTATGGCTACACCTTC
.,TRBV2,TRBJ2-7,TRBD2,CASSNLAGAAYEQYF,TGTGCCAGCTCAAATCTAGCGGGTGCAGCCTACGAGCAGTACTTC
.,TRBV27,TRBJ2-1,TRBD2,CASSRTSGREYNEQFF,TGTGCCAGCAGTCGGACTAGCGGGAGGGAGTACAATGAGCAGTTCTTC
many,TRBV20-1,TRBJ2-1,.,CSAKERAGNEQFF,TGCAGTGCTAAGGAGCGGGCCGGCAATGAGCAGTTCTTC
many,TRBV12-3/TRBV12-4,TRBJ1-5,.,CASSLGQGIQPQHF,TGTGCCAGCAGTTTGGGGCAGGGGATCCAGCCCCAGCATTTT
many,TRBV7-2,TRBJ2-1,.,CASSRPRVYEQFF,TGTGCCAGCAGCCGACCAAGGGTCTATGAGCAGTTCTTC
.,TRBV6-5,TRBJ2-1,TRBD2,CASSYGLAEGSYNELFF,TGTGCCAGCAGTTACGGACTAGCGGAGGGCTCCTACAATGAGCTGTTCTTC
few,TRBV12-3/TRBV12-4,TRBJ2-5,.,CASSVGQGIETQYF,TGTGCCAGCTCCGTGGGGCAGGGCATAGAGACCCAGTACTTC
.,TRBV5-1,TRBJ2-7,TRBD1,CASSSIQGATYEQYF,TGCGCCAGCAGCTCCATACAGGGGGCCACCTACGAGCAGTACTTC
.,TRBV5-6,TRBJ2-5,TRBD2,CASSLLAGGVQETQYF,TGTGCCAGCAGCTTGCTGGCGGGAGGCGTACAAGAGACCCAGTACTTC
few,TRBV19,TRBJ2-5,.,CASSISMGRAATQYF,TGTGCCAGTAGTATTAGTATGGGTCGGGCAGCGACCCAGTACTTC
.,TRBV6-6,TRBJ2-5,.,CASSYSNLETQYF,TGTGCCAGCAGTTACTCGAATCTAGAGACCCAGTACTTC
.,TRBV9,TRBJ2-3,.,CASSVDASGEADTQYF,TGTGCCAGCAGCGTAGATGCCAGCGGAGAGGCAGATACGCAGTATTTT
.,TRBV7-3,TRBJ2-1,TRBD2,CASSLTSGGPHEQFF,TGTGCCAGCAGCTTAACTTCGGGAGGGCCTCATGAGCAGTTCTTC